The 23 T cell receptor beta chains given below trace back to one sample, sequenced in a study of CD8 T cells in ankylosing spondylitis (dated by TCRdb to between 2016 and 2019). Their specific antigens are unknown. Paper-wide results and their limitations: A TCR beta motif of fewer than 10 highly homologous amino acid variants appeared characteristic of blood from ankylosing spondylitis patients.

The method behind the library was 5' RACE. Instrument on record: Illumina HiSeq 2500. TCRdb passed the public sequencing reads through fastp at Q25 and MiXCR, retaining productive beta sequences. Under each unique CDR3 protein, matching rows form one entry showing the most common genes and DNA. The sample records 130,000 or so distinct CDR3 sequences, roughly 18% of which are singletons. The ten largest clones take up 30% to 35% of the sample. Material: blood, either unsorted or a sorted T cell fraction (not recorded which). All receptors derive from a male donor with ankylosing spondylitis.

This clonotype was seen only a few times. The CDR3 here is CASSSYRDSNNNEQFF. CDR3 nucleotides: TGCGCCAGCAGCTCCTACAGGGATAGTAATAACAATGAGCAGTTCTTC. The chain is built from TRBV5-1 and TRBJ2-1, with D possibly matching TRBD1 (6 bases). The CDR3 consists of 16 residues. Germline V CDR1 and CDR2: SGHRS, YFSETQ. V dropped 3 bases and J dropped 5 bases, with 18 bases sitting between them.

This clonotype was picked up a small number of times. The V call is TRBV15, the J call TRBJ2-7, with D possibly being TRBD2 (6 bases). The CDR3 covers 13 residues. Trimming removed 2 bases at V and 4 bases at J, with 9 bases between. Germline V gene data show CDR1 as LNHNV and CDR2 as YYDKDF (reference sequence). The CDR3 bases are TGTGCCACCAGCAGATTACGGGAGTACGAGCAGTACTTC. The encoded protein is CATSRLREYEQYF.

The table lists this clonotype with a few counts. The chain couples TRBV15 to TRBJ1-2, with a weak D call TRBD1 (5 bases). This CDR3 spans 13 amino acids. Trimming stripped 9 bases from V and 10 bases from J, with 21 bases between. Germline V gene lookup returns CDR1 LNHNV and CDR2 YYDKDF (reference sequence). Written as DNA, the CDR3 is TGTGCCACAAGCGAGGGAACCGGCAGGGACTACACCTTC. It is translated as CATSEGTGRDYTF.

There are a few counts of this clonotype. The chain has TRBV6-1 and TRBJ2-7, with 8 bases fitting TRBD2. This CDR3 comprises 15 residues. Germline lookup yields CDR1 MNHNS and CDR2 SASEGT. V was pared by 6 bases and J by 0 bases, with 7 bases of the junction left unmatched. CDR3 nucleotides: TGTGCCAGCAGACTGAGCGGGAGAGTCTCCTACGAGCAGTACTTC. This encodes CASRLSGRVSYEQYF.

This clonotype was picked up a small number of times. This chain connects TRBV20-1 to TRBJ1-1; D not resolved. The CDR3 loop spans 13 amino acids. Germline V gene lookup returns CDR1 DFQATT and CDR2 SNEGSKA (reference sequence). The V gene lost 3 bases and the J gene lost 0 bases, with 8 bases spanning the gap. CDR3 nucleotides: TGCAGTGCTAGGTCCGGACTGAACACTGAAGCTTTCTTT. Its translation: CSARSGLNTEAFF.

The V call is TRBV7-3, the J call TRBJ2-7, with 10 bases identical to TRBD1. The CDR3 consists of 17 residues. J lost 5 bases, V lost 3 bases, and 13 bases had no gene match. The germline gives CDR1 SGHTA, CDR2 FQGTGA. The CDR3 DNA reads TGTGCCAGCAGCTTGATCCGGGGACAGGGGTTTCCTAACGAGCAGTACTTC. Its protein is CASSLIRGQGFPNEQYF. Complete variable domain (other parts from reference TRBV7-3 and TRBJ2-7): GAGVSQTPSNKVTEKGKYVELRCDPISGHTALYWYRQSLGQGPEFLIYFQGTGAADDSGLPNDRFFAVRPEGSVSTLKIQRTERGDSAVYLCASSLIRGQGFPNEQYFGPGTRLTVT.

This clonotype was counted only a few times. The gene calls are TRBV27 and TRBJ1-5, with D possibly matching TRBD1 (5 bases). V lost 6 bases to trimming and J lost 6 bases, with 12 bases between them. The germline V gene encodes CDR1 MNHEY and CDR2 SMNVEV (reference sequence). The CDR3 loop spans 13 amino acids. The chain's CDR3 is CASSGGAGQPQHF. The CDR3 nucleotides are TGTGCCAGCAGCGGGGGAGCAGGTCAGCCCCAGCATTTT.

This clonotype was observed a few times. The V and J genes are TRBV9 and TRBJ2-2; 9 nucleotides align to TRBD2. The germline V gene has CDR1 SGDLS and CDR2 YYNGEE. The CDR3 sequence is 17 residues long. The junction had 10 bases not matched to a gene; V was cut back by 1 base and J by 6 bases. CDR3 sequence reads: CASSVYRVAGASGELFF. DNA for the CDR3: TGTGCCAGCAGCGTATATCGCGTAGCGGGAGCTTCCGGGGAGCTGTTTTTT.

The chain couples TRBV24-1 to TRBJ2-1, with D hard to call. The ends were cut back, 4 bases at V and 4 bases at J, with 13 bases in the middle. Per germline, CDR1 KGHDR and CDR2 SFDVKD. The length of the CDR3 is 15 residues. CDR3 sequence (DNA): TGTGCCACCAGTGACGGCCCCGAAATTTACAATGAGCAGTTCTTC. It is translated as CATSDGPEIYNEQFF.

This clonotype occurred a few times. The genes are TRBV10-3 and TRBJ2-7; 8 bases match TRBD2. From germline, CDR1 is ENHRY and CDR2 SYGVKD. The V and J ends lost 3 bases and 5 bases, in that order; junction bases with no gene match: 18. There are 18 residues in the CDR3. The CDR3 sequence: CAISESVASGPDGNEQYF. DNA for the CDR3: TGTGCCATCAGTGAATCGGTGGCTAGCGGGCCCGACGGAAACGAGCAGTACTTC.

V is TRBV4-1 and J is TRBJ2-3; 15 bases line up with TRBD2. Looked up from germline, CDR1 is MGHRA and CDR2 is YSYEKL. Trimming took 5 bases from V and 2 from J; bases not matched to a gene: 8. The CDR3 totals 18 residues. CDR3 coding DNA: TGCGCCAGCAGCGACGGACTAGCGGGAGGGATTAACACAGATACGCAGTATTTT. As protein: CASSDGLAGGINTDTQYF.

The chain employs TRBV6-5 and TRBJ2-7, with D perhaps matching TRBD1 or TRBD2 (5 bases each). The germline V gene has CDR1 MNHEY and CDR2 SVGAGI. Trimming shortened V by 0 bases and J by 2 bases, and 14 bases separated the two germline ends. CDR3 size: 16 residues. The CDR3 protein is CASSYSARQGAYEQYF. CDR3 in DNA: TGTGCCAGCAGTTACTCCGCGCGGCAGGGAGCCTACGAGCAGTACTTC.

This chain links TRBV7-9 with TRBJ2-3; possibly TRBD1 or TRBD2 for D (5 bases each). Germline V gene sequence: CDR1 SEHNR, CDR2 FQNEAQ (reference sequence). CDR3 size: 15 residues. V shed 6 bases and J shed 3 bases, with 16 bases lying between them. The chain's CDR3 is CASSHRDLGTDTQYF. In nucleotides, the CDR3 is TGTGCCAGCAGTCACCGGGACCTAGGGACAGATACGCAGTATTTT.

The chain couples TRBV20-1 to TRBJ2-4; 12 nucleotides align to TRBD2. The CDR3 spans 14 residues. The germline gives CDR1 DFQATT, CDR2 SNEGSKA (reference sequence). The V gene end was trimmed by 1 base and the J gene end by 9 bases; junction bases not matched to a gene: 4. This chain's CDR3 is CSARGTSGKAIQYF. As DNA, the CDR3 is TGCAGTGCTAGAGGGACTAGCGGGAAGGCCATTCAGTACTTC.

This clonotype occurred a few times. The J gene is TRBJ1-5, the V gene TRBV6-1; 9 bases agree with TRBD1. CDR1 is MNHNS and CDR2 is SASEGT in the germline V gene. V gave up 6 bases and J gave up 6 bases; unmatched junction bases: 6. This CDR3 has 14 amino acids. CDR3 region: CASSAGTGSQPQHF. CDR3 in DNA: TGTGCCAGCAGCGCCGGGACAGGGAGTCAGCCCCAGCATTTT.

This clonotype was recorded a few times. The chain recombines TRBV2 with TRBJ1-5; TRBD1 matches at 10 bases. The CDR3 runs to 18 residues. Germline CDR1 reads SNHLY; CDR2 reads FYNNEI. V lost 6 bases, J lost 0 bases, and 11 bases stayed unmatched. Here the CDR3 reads CASRGTGEVFYSNQPQHF. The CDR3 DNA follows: TGTGCCAGCAGAGGGACAGGGGAGGTATTTTATAGCAATCAGCCCCAGCATTTT. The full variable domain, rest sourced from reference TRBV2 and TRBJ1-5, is EPEVTQTPSHQVTQMGQEVILRCVPISNHLYFYWYRQILGQKVEFLVSFYNNEISEKSEIFDDQFSVERPDGSNFTLKIRSTKLEDSAMYFCASRGTGEVFYSNQPQHFGDGTRLSIL.

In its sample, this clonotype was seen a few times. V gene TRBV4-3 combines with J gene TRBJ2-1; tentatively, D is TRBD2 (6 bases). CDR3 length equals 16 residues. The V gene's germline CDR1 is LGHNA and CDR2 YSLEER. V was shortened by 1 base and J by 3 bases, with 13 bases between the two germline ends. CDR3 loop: CASSQGSGGLYNEQFF. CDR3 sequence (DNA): TGCGCCAGCAGCCAAGGTAGCGGAGGCCTCTACAATGAGCAGTTCTTC.

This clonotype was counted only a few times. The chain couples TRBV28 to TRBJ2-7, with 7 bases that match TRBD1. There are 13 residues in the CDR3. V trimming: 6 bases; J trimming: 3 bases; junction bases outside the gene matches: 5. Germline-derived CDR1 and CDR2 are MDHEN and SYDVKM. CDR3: CASRPTGDYEQYF. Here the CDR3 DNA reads TGTGCCAGCAGACCCACAGGGGACTACGAGCAGTACTTC.

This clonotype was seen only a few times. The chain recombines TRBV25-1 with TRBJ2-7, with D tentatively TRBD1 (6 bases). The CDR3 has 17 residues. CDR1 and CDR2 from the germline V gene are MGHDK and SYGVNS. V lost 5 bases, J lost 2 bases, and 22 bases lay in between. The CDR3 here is CASSPFGQGSFTYEQYF. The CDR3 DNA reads TGTGCCAGCAGTCCCTTCGGGCAGGGGTCTTTCACCTACGAGCAGTACTTC.

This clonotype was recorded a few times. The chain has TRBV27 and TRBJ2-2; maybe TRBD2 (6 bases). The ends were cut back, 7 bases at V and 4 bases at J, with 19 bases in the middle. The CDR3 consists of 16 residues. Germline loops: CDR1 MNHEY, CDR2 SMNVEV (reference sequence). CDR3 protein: CASNIRGMSGTGELFF. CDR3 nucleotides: TGTGCCAGCAATATACGGGGGATGAGCGGCACCGGGGAGCTGTTTTTT.

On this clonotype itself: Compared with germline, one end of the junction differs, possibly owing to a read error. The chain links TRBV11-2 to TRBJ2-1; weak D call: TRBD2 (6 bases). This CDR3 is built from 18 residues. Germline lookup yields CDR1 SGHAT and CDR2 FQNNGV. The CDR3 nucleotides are TGTGCCAGCAGCTTTCGGGTGAGAGCGGAATGGAGGGTCCATGAGCAGTCCTTC. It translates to CASSFRVRAEWRVHEQSF.

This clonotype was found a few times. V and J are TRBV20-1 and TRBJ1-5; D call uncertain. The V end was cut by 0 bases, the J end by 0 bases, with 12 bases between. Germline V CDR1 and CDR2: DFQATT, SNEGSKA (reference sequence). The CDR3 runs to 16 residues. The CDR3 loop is CSARDQDRDSNQPQHF. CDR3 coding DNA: TGCAGTGCTAGAGATCAGGACCGTGATAGCAATCAGCCCCAGCATTTT.

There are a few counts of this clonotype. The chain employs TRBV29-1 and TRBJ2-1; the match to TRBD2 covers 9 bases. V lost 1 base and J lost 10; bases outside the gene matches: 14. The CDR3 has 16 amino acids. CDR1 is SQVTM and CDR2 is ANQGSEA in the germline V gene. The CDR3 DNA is TGCAGCGTTGAAGGGAGGGGGCGGGAGGGCCTATGGGAGCAGTTCTTC. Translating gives CSVEGRGREGLWEQFF.